This T cell receptor (beta chain) was retrieved from a study of blood T cells in healthy people across ages. Overall study findings and caveats: Naive CD4+ cell counts and diversity both ran higher in long-lived than in aged donors. The recorded TCR beta diversity per million T cells decreased in a roughly linear manner with age.

Primers used in a second PCR of roughly 6 to 11 cycles were a sample-barcoded 5' primer and a J-beta primer mix. A 12-random-nucleotide template-switch adaptor tagged each cDNA molecule. TCRdb processed the 5' RACE reads anew with MiXCR; each CDR3 protein has one entry. The sample lists over a million distinct CDR3 sequences; less than 50% were seen once. A word on this clonotype: Its matching antigen is unknown. At one of its ends the junction is not consistent with the germline gene, which may arise from a read error.

This TCR derives from a woman aged 55-69 years in good health. What was sequenced was blood.

The CDR3 nucleotides read TGCAGCGCCTCTGGGGGTCCCGCAATCTATGGTTACACCTTC. Translating gives CSASGGPAIYGYTF. The chain is built from TRBV29-1 and TRBJ1-2; D perhaps matches TRBD1 (5 bases). Germline V gene lookup returns CDR1 SQVTM and CDR2 ANQGSEA. This CDR3 comprises 14 residues. The entire variable domain, with the rest obtained from reference TRBV29-1 and TRBJ1-2, is as follows: SAVISQKPSRDICQRGTSLTIQCQVDSQVTMMFWYRQQPGQSLTLIATANQGSEATYESGFVIDKFPISRPNLTFSTLTVSNMSPEDSSIYLCSASGGPAIYGYTFGSGTRLTVV.